Below, 23 T cell receptor beta chains from the same sample are listed, as sequenced in a study of cytomegalovirus exposure and HLA in healthy donors. Use of 60 Vbeta and 13 Jbeta primers characterized the PCR. The protocol was immunoSEQ multiplex PCR, while the TCRdb copy is restricted to in-frame clones and leaves out a portion. The sample lists around 180,000 clones, 65% to 85% seen once, with under 7% in the top ten. Sequenced: PBMCs. The receptors were sampled from a woman under 40 in good health and CMV-seropositive.

This chain connects TRBV6-4 to TRBJ1-1; D is unresolved. The CDR3 is made up of 13 amino acids. Germline CDR1 is MRHNA and CDR2 is SNTAGT. Trimming stripped 6 bases from V and 5 bases from J, with 13 bases between. CDR3 in amino acids: CASSVDSGTEAFF. The CDR3 bases are TGTGCCAGCAGCGTGGACTCGGGGACTGAAGCTTTCTTT.

The CDR3 loop is CASSYSLQANTEAFF. In nucleotides, the CDR3 is TGTGCCAGCAGTTACTCTTTGCAGGCGAACACTGAAGCTTTCTTT. J is TRBJ1-1 and V is TRBV6-6; D not certain. The CDR3 extends over 15 amino acids. V was cut by 0 bases and J by 1 base, with 9 bases left in between. In germline, CDR1 is MNHNY, CDR2 SVGAGI (reference sequence).

CDR3 sequence reads: CASTAPGQGFEQYF. In DNA, the CDR3 is TGTGCCAGCACCGCACCGGGACAGGGGTTCGAGCAGTACTTC. The genes are TRBV6-5 and TRBJ2-7; 10 bases align to TRBD1. This CDR3 contains 14 residues. Germline assignment: CDR1 MNHEY and CDR2 SVGAGI. After removal of 7 bases from V and 6 bases from J, the junction contained 9 bases not matched to a gene.

The chain employs TRBV28 and TRBJ1-2; TRBD1 is a possible D gene (6 bases). With 11 bases removed from V and 4 bases from J, the gap between germline ends came to 17 bases. This CDR3 has 13 amino acids. The germline gives CDR1 MDHEN, CDR2 SYDVKM. The CDR3 protein is CAFGGAGFYGYTF. CDR3 coding DNA: TGTGCCTTTGGGGGGGCAGGGTTCTATGGCTACACCTTC.

The chain is built from TRBV29-1 and TRBJ1-1; the D is unclear. The CDR3 has 12 amino acids. V lost 6 bases and J 6 bases, leaving 14 bases between the germline ends. Germline-derived CDR1 and CDR2 are SQVTM and ANQGSEA. The CDR3 nucleotides read TGCAGCGTGGAACCTTCTTTGTCTGAAGCTTTCTTT. Residues: CSVEPSLSEAFF.

This chain joins TRBV2 and TRBJ1-2; TRBD1 matches 7 bases. The junction had 9 bases not matched to a gene; V was cut back by 6 bases and J by 2 bases. The CDR3 consists of 15 residues. Germline V gives CDR1 SNHLY, CDR2 FYNNEI. In DNA, the CDR3 is TGTGCCAGCAGCAACCCACAGGGGACCAACTATGGCTACACCTTC. The encoded protein is CASSNPQGTNYGYTF.

The V and J genes are TRBV5-1 and TRBJ1-1, with 8 bases matching TRBD1. J gave up 2 bases and V 4 bases, and 10 bases lay outside the gene matches. The CDR3 covers 16 residues. Germline V lookup: CDR1 SGHRS, CDR2 YFSETQ. Here the CDR3 reads CASSLFAGGSNTEAFF. CDR3 sequence (DNA): TGCGCCAGCAGCCTTTTCGCAGGGGGCAGCAACACTGAAGCTTTCTTT.

This chain links TRBV7-9 with TRBJ1-1, with a weak D call TRBD1 (6 bases). The CDR3 length is 13 residues. V was pared by 5 bases and J by 4 bases, with 11 bases between. Germline assignment: CDR1 SEHNR and CDR2 FQNEAQ (reference sequence). The CDR3 DNA is TGTGCCAGCAGCCCAGGGGTTAGCACTGAAGCTTTCTTT. This codes for CASSPGVSTEAFF.

In this sample, this clone turned up many times. The chain has TRBV7-9 and TRBJ2-7; D not resolved. Between the trimmed V and J ends, which lost 6 bases and 6 bases, there was a span of 9 bases. The germline V gene has CDR1 SEHNR and CDR2 FQNEAQ (reference sequence). This CDR3 is built from 11 residues. This CDR3 is CASSLPGEQYF. DNA of the CDR3: TGTGCCAGCAGTCTCCCAGGCGAGCAGTACTTC.

V and J are TRBV27 and TRBJ1-1, with TRBD1 matching 7 bases. V was clipped by 6 bases and J by 0 bases; unmatched bases: 1. Germline loops: CDR1 MNHEY, CDR2 SMNVEV (reference sequence). This CDR3 has 13 amino acids. The chain's CDR3 is CASRGTVNTEAFF. Written as DNA, the CDR3 is TGTGCCAGCAGGGGGACAGTGAACACTGAAGCTTTCTTT.

This clone was picked up a small number of times. The CDR3 nucleotides read TGTGCCAGCAGCCCCCTAGGGGCTGGTGACACTGAAGCTTTCTTT. It encodes CASSPLGAGDTEAFF. The V call is TRBV13, the J call TRBJ1-1; tentatively, D is TRBD1 (5 bases). The CDR3 covers 15 residues. Germline assignment: CDR1 PRHDT and CDR2 FYEKMQ (reference sequence). V was shortened by 5 bases and J by 3 bases, with 16 bases between the two germline ends.

Turning to this clone: This same CDR3 is encoded by further DNA sequences in the sample. The DNA for the CDR3 is TGTGCCAGCAGTCCTCGACAGAACACTGAAGCTTTCTTT. It is translated as CASSPRQNTEAFF. The V gene is TRBV27, the J gene TRBJ1-1; D is ambiguous. This CDR3 is 13 amino acids long. Per the germline V gene, CDR1 is MNHEY and CDR2 is SMNVEV (reference sequence). Deletions cut 5 bases from V and 1 base from J, with 8 bases between.

The chain combines TRBV5-4 with TRBJ2-3; 7 bases are a match to TRBD2. CDR3 length: 14 amino acids. The germline gives CDR1 SGHNT, CDR2 YYREEE (reference sequence). Unmatched junction bases numbered 3, after V lost 4 bases and J lost 1 base. The DNA for the CDR3 is TGTGCCAGCAGCGAGCGGGGCGGCACAGATACGCAGTATTTT. The encoded protein is CASSERGGTDTQYF.

The rearrangement links TRBV7-2 to TRBJ2-7, with 10 bases aligning to TRBD2. The CDR3 consists of 14 residues. Germline trimming cut 6 bases from V and 6 bases from J; bases unmatched to any gene: 8. The germline V gene encodes CDR1 SGHTA and CDR2 FQGNSA. In DNA, the CDR3 is TGTGCCAGCAGTGCTAGCGGGGGTTATAGCGAGCAGTACTTC. This translates into CASSASGGYSEQYF.

V gene TRBV5-4 combines with J gene TRBJ2-1; 9 nucleotides agree with TRBD2. The CDR3 covers 16 residues. Per germline, CDR1 SGHNT and CDR2 YYREEE (reference sequence). V dropped 7 bases and J dropped 4; count of bases not matched to a gene: 12. CDR3: CASHSGSSLSYNEQFF. In nucleotides, the CDR3 is TGTGCCAGCCATAGCGGGAGTAGCTTATCTTACAATGAGCAGTTCTTC.

The chain is built from TRBV18 and TRBJ1-1, with D possibly being TRBD1 (6 bases). This CDR3 is built from 14 residues. V lost 3 bases and J lost 4, with 12 bases in between. Germline V lookup: CDR1 KGHSH, CDR2 LQKENI. The CDR3 loop is CASSPQTGLTEAFF. In nucleotides, the CDR3 is TGTGCCAGCTCACCCCAGACAGGACTCACTGAAGCTTTCTTT.

The genes are TRBV7-3 and TRBJ2-2; possible D gene TRBD2, 6 bases. With 0 bases removed from V and 4 bases from J, the gap between germline ends came to 15 bases. The germline gives CDR1 SGHTA, CDR2 FQGTGA. The CDR3 extends over 17 amino acids. The CDR3 DNA reads TGTGCCAGCAGCTTAACCGGGGACTCAACTTCCACCGGGGAGCTGTTTTTT. This sequence encodes CASSLTGDSTSTGELFF.

The chain joins TRBV9 to TRBJ2-1, with D uncertain. The CDR3 is 17 residues long. The V gene's germline CDR1 is SGDLS and CDR2 YYNGEE. Between the trimmed V and J ends, which lost 4 bases and 2 bases, there was a span of 19 bases. CDR3 in DNA: TGTGCCAGCAGCAAAATACCCGGCATAGCTACCTACAATGAGCAGTTCTTC. It encodes CASSKIPGIATYNEQFF.

The rearrangement uses TRBV5-1 and TRBJ2-1; weak D call: TRBD2 (6 bases). V gave up 4 bases and J gave up 2 bases, with 13 bases separating them. Germline CDR1 is SGHRS and CDR2 is YFSETQ. The CDR3 totals 15 residues. DNA for the CDR3: TGCGCCAGCAGCAGGGACTCTATAACCTACAATGAGCAGTTCTTC. This translates into CASSRDSITYNEQFF.

This chain joins TRBV14 and TRBJ2-7, with 7 bases identical to TRBD1. CDR1 and CDR2 (germline): SGHDN, FVKESK. Trimming cost V 2 bases and J 2 bases; bases outside gene matches: 15. This CDR3 is built from 18 residues. The CDR3 is CASSQSTMRGTATYEQYF. The CDR3 region has the DNA TGTGCCAGCAGCCAAAGTACAATGAGGGGGACAGCTACCTACGAGCAGTACTTC.

The V gene is TRBV13, the J gene TRBJ1-1; 8 bases are a match to TRBD1. Germline V gene data show CDR1 as PRHDT and CDR2 as FYEKMQ (reference sequence). After removal of 5 bases from V and 3 bases from J, the junction contained 11 bases not matched to a gene. The CDR3 runs to 16 residues. The CDR3 nucleotides are TGTGCCAGCAGCCTCAGGGGGCAGGTGGAGGACACTGAAGCTTTCTTT. Translated, it gives CASSLRGQVEDTEAFF. Looking up the rest from reference TRBV13 and TRBJ1-1 gives the full variable domain: AAGVIQSPRHLIKEKRETATLKCYPIPRHDTVYWYQQGPGQDPQFLISFYEKMQSDKGSIPDRFSAQQFSDYHSELNMSSLELGDSALYFCASSLRGQVEDTEAFFGQGTRLTVV.

The V gene is TRBV27, the J gene TRBJ1-6, with D tentatively TRBD1 (5 bases). CDR1 and CDR2 from the germline V gene are MNHEY and SMNVEV (reference sequence). This CDR3 spans 15 amino acids. Trimming removed 7 bases at V and 6 bases at J, with 16 bases between. The CDR3 bases are TGTGCCAGCAACCCAGGTGCCCAGGGTAATTCACCCCTCCACTTT. This translates into CASNPGAQGNSPLHF.

This clone was observed a single time. The gene calls are TRBV7-8 and TRBJ2-2, with D uncertain. V lost 3 bases, J lost 0 bases, and 5 bases lay in between. There are 14 residues in the CDR3. Germline CDR1 is SGHVS and CDR2 is FQNEAQ. CDR3 amino acids: CASSFLSNTGELFF. CDR3 coding DNA: TGTGCCAGCAGCTTTCTGTCGAACACCGGGGAGCTGTTTTTT.